The 18 T cell receptor beta chains given below trace back to one sample, sequenced in a study of tumor-infiltrating lymphocytes in primary liver carcinoma. From 20-30 mg of unsorted bulk tissue, DNA and RNA were co-extracted together. Making TCR beta cDNA involved around 540 ng total RNA and a constant-region primer. TCR beta libraries came from three nested multiplex PCR rounds using slightly modified ARM-PCR. TRBV1-TRBV30 forward primers paired with a C-beta reverse primer drove the first two PCR rounds, about 10 cycles each. TCRdb reprocessed the multiplex PCR reads via MiXCR and lists one record per CDR3 protein. Among some 64,000 distinct CDR3 sequences listed, about two thirds were seen once. The sample consisted of liver tumor tissue from sampling region 4. The sample's subset: tumor region T4, right-lateral pole. These receptor sequences come from a man aged 35 to 55 with primary liver carcinoma and hepatitis B virus infection.

For this clonotype: The junction departs from germline at one end; a sequencing error may be responsible. This sequence joins TRBV14 and TRBJ2-6; either TRBD1 or TRBD2 may fit D (5 bases each). The length of the CDR3 is 16 residues. The germline V gene encodes CDR1 SGHDN and CDR2 FVKESK. CDR3 bases: TGCGACAGCAGCTCCACCCAGACGGGGCACGCCAACGTCCCGACTTTC. Amino acids: CDSSSTQTGHANVPTF.

Many counts were recorded for this clonotype. This chain joins TRBV10-3 and TRBJ2-3, with D possibly TRBD2 on 5 matching bases. The CDR3 consists of 13 residues. V dropped 6 bases and J dropped 2 bases, with 9 bases sitting between them. Germline assignment: CDR1 ENHRY and CDR2 SYGVKD. The CDR3 sequence: CAISGIPTDTQYF. The DNA for the CDR3 is TGTGCCATCAGCGGGATACCCACAGATACGCAGTATTTT.

Comment on this clonotype: At one end, the junction sequence differs from germline, possibly due to a read error. V is TRBV4-3 and J is TRBJ2-7; no clear D. The CDR3 runs to 15 residues. Germline CDR1 is LGHNA and CDR2 is YSLEER. Here the CDR3 reads CASSQEPGEGYEQYF. In DNA, the CDR3 is TGCGCCAGCAGCCAAGAACCTGGCGAAGGATACGAGCAGTATTTC.

On this clonotype: A much bigger clone sits one base away, suggesting this may be a read error. The chain carries TRBV28 and TRBJ2-3; TRBD2 matches at 9 bases. The length of the CDR3 is 15 residues. Germline CDR1 reads MDHEN; CDR2 reads SYDVKM. V trimming: 6 bases; J trimming: 4 bases; junction bases outside the gene matches: 8. The CDR3 loop is CASRPLRLAADTQYF. CDR3 sequence (DNA): TGTGCCAGCAGGCCCCTAAGACTAGCGGCAGATACGCAGTATTTT. The complete variable domain, with remaining parts taken from reference TRBV28 and TRBJ2-3, reads DVKVTQSSRYLVKRTGEKVFLECVQDMDHENMFWYRQDPGLGLRLIYFSYDVKMKEKGDIPEGYSVSREKKERFSLILESASTNQTSMYLCASRPLRLAADTQYFGPGTRLTVL.

This clonotype came up a few times. V and J are TRBV12-3 or TRBV12-4 and TRBJ1-2; unclear D gene. V lost 3 bases and J 0 bases, leaving 8 bases between the germline ends. The CDR3 spans 14 residues. The CDR3 DNA sequence: TGTGCCAGCAGTTTGGACTTAACTAACTATGGCTACACCTTC. This sequence encodes CASSLDLTNYGYTF.

This clonotype was seen a few times. The CDR3, as DNA: TGCGCCAGCAGCCAAGATTGGGCAGGGTTGGGGGGCTCCTACGAGCAGTACTTC. Its translation: CASSQDWAGLGGSYEQYF. The chain employs TRBV4-3 and TRBJ2-7; possibly TRBD2 for D (6 bases). The V end lost 0 bases, the J end lost 0 bases, and 18 bases lay between the germline ends. Germline V CDR1 and CDR2: LGHNA, YSLEER. This CDR3 region has 18 residues.

Concerning this clonotype: This clone may be a read error of a much larger clone one base away. V is TRBV20-1 and J is TRBJ2-4; 11 bases are shared with TRBD2. V shed 8 bases and J 0 bases; nucleotides not matched to a gene: 9. Per the germline V gene, CDR1 is DFQATT and CDR2 is SNEGSKA (reference sequence). This CDR3 region has 16 residues. The DNA of the CDR3 is TGCAGTTCTAAGGGACTAGCGGAGCTAGCCAAAAACATTCAGTACTTC. Amino acid sequence: CSSKGLAELAKNIQYF.

Concerning this clonotype: A read error is possible here, since a much larger clone lies one base away. Here the CDR3 DNA reads TGTGCCAGCAGTTTTGGGGCAGCAACAGGAATCACCATATATTTT. It yields the protein CASSFGAATGITIYF. The rearrangement joins TRBV12-3 or TRBV12-4 to TRBJ1-3; D perhaps matches TRBD1 (5 bases). This CDR3 region has 15 residues.

Worth noting for this clonotype: Germline is not matched at one junction end, which may reflect a read error. The rearrangement uses TRBV20-1 and TRBJ2-1, with TRBD1 identical over 9 bases. Germline-derived CDR1 and CDR2 are DFQATT and SNEGSKA (reference sequence). This CDR3 comprises 12 residues. The CDR3 spells CSARKGQGPWNF. The CDR3 nucleotides are TGCAGTGCTAGGAAAGGACAGGGGCCATGGAACTTC.

A word on this clonotype: In this CDR3 the conserved last residue, phenylalanine or tryptophan, is missing, so a read error is likely. V and J are TRBV11-2 and TRBJ2-6; TRBD2 is a possible D gene (6 bases). From germline, CDR1 is SGHAT and CDR2 FQNNGV. The CDR3 contains 21 residues. The CDR3 bases are TGTATCAGCAGCATGGGGGGAGACAGTGGCATTTCCCTCTCTGGGGCCGACGTCCTGACTATC. It is translated as CISSMGGDSGISLSGADVLTI.

Concerning this clonotype: Compared with germline, one end of the junction differs, possibly owing to a read error. The V gene is TRBV6-6, the J gene TRBJ2-5, with D perhaps matching TRBD1 (6 bases). CDR1 MNHNY and CDR2 SVGAGI come from the germline V gene (reference sequence). There are 12 residues in the CDR3. The CDR3 region is CATVGALETQHF. CDR3 in DNA: TGTGCCACCGTGGGGGCCCTGGAGACCCAGCACTTC.

Turning to this clonotype: A much larger clone is a single base away; this may be a read error. The final CDR3 position lacks the conserved phenylalanine or tryptophan, pointing to a likely read error. The chain couples TRBV11-3 to TRBJ2-1; D gene uncertain. The CDR3 has 12 amino acids. Germline CDR1 reads SGHNT; CDR2 reads YENEEA. The CDR3 DNA reads TGTGCTGGCAGCAGAACAACCTTTAGGCAGTTCTAC. Its translation: CAGSRTTFRQFY.

Concerning this clonotype itself: A much larger clone differs from this one at a single base, so this may be a read error. The genes are TRBV5-1 and TRBJ2-1; 14 bases fit TRBD2. The CDR3 sequence is 14 residues long. Looked up from germline, CDR1 is SGHRS and CDR2 is YFSETQ. Here the CDR3 DNA reads TGCGCCAGCAGCGCAACGGGACTAGCGGGGGAGCGGTTCTTC. It codes for CASSATGLAGERFF.

To note about this clonotype: An end of the junction differs from the germline gene, which may be a read error. The chain joins TRBV6-1 to TRBJ1-5; D is uncertain. The CDR3 is made up of 15 amino acids. CDR1 and CDR2 (germline): MNHNS, SASEGT. The CDR3 coding sequence is TGTGCTAGCAGTGAAATCCCCTATAGGAATCAGCCCCAGCATTTT. Translated, it gives CASSEIPYRNQPQHF.

The chain carries TRBV29-1 and TRBJ2-1; a possible D gene is TRBD2 (6 bases). CDR1 and CDR2 (germline): SQVTM, ANQGSEA. The CDR3 length is 11 residues. The V gene lost 7 bases and the J gene lost 7 bases, with 11 bases spanning the gap. The CDR3 DNA sequence: TGCAGCGCCCGCGCGGGAAATGAGCAGTTCTTC. Residues: CSARAGNEQFF.

As to this clonotype: The germline gene is not matched at one end of the junction; a read error may be the cause. The chain is built from TRBV5-4 and TRBJ2-1; 7 nucleotides align to TRBD2. In germline, CDR1 is SGHNT, CDR2 YYREEE (reference sequence). The CDR3 has 15 amino acids. The CDR3 loop is CTSSFPRGRGNEQFF. In nucleotides, the CDR3 is TGTACCAGCAGCTTTCCACGGGGGAGGGGCAATGAGCAGTTCTTC. Together with reference TRBV5-4 and TRBJ2-1, the CDR3 gives the full variable domain: ETGVTQSPTHLIKTRGQQVTLRCSSQSGHNTVSWYQQALGQGPQFIFQYYREEENGRGNFPPRFSGLQFPNYSSELNVNALELDDSALYLCTSSFPRGRGNEQFFGPGTRLTVL.

The chain is built from TRBV7-7 and TRBJ2-1, with D tentatively TRBD1 (5 bases). The CDR3 spans 15 residues. The germline CDR1 and CDR2 sequences are SSHAT and FNYEAQ (reference sequence). V gave up 2 bases and J gave up 5 bases, with 13 bases separating them. The CDR3 nucleotides are TGTGCCAGCAGCTTACGGAACAGGACCAACAATGAGCAGTTCTTC. It encodes CASSLRNRTNNEQFF.

This clonotype was counted many times. The chain uses TRBV5-4 and TRBJ2-1; 7 positions agree with TRBD2. The CDR3 is 16 residues long. J gave up 7 bases and V 1 base, and 11 bases lay outside the gene matches. The germline V gene encodes CDR1 SGHNT and CDR2 YYREEE (reference sequence). The CDR3 nucleotides read TGTGCCAGCAGCTTGTTTTCTAGCGGTAACCGAAATGAGCAGTTCTTC. Protein sequence: CASSLFSSGNRNEQFF.